This TCR beta chain was documented in a study of CD8+CD57+ T cells in acquired aplastic anemia. Across the whole study: Sorted CD4+ and CD8+ cells yielded about 3.1 ug of DNA on average.

This CDR3 comprises 15 residues. Trimming stripped 1 base from V and 4 bases from J, with 13 bases between. Germline loops: CDR1 SEHNR, CDR2 FQNEAQ (reference sequence). The sequenced patients had an expansion of CD8+CD57+ cells seen by flow cytometry. Patients uniformly had severe acquired aplastic anemia. Concerning this clonotype itself: Its specificity is unknown.

Whole-study results and caveats: Patients and controls were found to share 25 to 35 CD8+ CDR3 sequences.

CDR3 and TCR beta VDJ profiling relied on genomic DNA as the template. Each CDR3 protein is one row after TCRdb ran MiXCR on the reads. The sample includes approximately 300,000 distinct CDR3 sequences, under 60% of them seen just once. The rearrangement links TRBV7-9 to TRBJ2-5; D might be TRBD2 (5 bases). The material sequenced was sorted CD4+, CD8+, or CD8+CD57+ T cells (not recorded which) from PBMCs. The TCR was taken from a human donor with aplastic anemia. The CDR3 nucleotides read TGTGCCAGCAGCTTAGTGGTTGGAGGTCGAGAGACCCAGTACTTC. It codes for CASSLVVGGRETQYF.